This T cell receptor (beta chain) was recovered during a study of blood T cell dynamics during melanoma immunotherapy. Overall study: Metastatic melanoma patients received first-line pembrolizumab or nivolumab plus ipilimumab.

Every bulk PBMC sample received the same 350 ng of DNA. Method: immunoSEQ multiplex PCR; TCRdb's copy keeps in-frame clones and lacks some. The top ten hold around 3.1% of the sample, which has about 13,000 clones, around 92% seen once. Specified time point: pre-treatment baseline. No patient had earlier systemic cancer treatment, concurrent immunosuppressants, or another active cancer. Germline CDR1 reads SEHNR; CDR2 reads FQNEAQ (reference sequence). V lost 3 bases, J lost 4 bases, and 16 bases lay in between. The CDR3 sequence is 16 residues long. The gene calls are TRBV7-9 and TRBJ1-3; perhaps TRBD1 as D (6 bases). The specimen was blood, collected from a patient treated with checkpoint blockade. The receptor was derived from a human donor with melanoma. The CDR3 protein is CASSFYTGFGGNTIYF. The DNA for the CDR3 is TGTGCCAGCAGCTTTTATACAGGGTTTGGGGGAAACACCATATATTTT.